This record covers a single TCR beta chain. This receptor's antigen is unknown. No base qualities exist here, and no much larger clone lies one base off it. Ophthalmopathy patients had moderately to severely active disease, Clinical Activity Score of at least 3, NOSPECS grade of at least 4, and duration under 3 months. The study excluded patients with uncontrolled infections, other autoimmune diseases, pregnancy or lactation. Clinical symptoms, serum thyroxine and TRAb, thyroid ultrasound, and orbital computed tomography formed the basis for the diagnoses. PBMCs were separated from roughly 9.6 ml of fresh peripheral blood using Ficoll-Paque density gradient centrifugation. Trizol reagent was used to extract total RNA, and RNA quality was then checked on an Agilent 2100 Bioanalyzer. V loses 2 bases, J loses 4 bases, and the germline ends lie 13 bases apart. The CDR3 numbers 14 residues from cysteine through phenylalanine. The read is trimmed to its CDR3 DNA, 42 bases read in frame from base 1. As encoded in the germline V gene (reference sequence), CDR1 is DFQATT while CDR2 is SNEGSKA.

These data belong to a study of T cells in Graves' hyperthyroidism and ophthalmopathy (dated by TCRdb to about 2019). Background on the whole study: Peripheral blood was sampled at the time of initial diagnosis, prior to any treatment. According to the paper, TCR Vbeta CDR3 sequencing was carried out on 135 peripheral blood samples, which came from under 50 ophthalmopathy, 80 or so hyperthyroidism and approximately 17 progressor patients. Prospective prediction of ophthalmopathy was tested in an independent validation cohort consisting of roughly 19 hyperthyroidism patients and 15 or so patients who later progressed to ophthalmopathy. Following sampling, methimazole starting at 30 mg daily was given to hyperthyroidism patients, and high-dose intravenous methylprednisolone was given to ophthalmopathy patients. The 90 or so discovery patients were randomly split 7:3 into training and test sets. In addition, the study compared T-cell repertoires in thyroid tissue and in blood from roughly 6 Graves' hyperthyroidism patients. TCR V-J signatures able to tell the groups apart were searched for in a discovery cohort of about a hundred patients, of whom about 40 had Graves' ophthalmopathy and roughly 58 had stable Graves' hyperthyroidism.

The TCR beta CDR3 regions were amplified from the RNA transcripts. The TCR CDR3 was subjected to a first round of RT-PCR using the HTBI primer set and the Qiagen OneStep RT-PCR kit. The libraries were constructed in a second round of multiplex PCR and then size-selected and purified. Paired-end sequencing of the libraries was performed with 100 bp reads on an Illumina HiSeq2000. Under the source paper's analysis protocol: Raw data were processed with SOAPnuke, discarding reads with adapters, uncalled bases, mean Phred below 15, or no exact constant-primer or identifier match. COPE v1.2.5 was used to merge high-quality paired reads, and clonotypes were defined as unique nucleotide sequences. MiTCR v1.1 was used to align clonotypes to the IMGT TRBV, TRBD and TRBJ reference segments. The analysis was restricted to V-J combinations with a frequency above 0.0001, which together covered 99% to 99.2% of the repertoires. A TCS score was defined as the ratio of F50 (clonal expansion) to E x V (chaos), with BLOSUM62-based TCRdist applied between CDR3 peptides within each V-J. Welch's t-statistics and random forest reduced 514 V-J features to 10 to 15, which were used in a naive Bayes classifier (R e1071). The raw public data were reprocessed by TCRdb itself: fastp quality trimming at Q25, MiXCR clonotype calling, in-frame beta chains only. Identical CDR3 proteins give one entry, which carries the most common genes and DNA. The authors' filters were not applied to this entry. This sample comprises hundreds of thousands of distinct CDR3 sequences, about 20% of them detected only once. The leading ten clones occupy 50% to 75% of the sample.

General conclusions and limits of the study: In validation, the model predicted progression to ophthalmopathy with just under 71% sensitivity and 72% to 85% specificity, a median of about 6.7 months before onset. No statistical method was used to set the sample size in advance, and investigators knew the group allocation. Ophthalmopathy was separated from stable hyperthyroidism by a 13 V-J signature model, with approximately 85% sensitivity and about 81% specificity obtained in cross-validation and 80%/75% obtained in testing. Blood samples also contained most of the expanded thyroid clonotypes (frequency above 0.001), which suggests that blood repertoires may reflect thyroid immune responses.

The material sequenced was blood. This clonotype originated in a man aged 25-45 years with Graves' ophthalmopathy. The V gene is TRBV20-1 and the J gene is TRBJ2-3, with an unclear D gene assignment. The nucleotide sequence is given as TGCAGTGCTAGAACCCCCCAAAGCGCAGATACGCAGTATTTT. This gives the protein CSARTPQSADTQYF.